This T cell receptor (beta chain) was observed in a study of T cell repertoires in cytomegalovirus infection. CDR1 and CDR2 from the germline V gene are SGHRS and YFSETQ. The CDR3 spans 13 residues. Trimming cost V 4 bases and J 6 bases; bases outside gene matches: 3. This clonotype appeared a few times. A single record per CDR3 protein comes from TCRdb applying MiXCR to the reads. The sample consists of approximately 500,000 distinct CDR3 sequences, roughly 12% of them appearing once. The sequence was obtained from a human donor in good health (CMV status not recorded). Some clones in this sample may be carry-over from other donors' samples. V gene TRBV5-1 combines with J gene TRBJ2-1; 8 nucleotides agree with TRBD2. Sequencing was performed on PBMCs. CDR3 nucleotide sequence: TGCGCCAGCAGCCCGAGCGGGGGCAATGAGCAGTTCTTC. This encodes CASSPSGGNEQFF.